A single sample gave rise to the 6 T cell receptor beta chains below, sequenced in a study of CD8+ T cells in alopecia areata. Reverse transcribed after extraction, RNA yielded cDNA as the sequencing template. Clones were sequenced by immunoSEQ multiplex PCR, and TCRdb holds only the in-frame ones, with some missing. This sample has a few hundred thousand clones; 30% to 40% occur once, and the top ten carry 0.48%. Treatment here: oral pan-JAK inhibitor, 5-10 mg twice daily. Source: CD4+ T cells sorted from blood, taken around week 30, from a patient treated with tofacitinib. The receptors were sampled from a human donor with alopecia areata.

The table lists this clone with a few counts. V and J are TRBV9 and TRBJ2-5; D might be TRBD2 (6 bases). The germline V gene has CDR1 SGDLS and CDR2 YYNGEE. The CDR3 spans 17 residues. The germline V and J ends were trimmed by 3 bases and 5 bases, with 23 bases remaining between them. The CDR3 DNA sequence: TGTGCCAGCAGCGCCAGTCAAGGGCGGGGAGCACGGGAGACCCAGTACTTC. This sequence encodes CASSASQGRGARETQYF.

The chain links TRBV7-2 to TRBJ2-1, with D maybe TRBD1 (6 bases). This CDR3 comprises 17 residues. Trimming cost V 3 bases and J 7 bases, with 22 bases left between them. Germline CDR1 and CDR2: SGHTA and FQGNSA. The CDR3 here is CASSFAGSRGVYNEQFF. CDR3 DNA sequence: TGTGCCAGCAGCTTTGCCGGGTCCAGGGGTGTGTATAATGAGCAGTTCTTC.

The rearrangement uses TRBV6-5 and TRBJ2-3, with D tentatively TRBD2 (5 bases). Trimming stripped 0 bases from V and 8 bases from J, with 18 bases between. This CDR3 spans 16 amino acids. The germline gives CDR1 MNHEY, CDR2 SVGAGI. Here the CDR3 reads CASSYSAQVPGGTQYF. The CDR3 DNA sequence: TGTGCCAGCAGTTACTCGGCACAAGTCCCTGGAGGTACGCAGTATTTT.

This clone came up a few times. J is TRBJ1-6 and V is TRBV13; D is ambiguous. Germline values: CDR1 PRHDT, CDR2 FYEKMQ (reference sequence). Between the trimmed V and J ends, which lost 4 bases and 4 bases, there was a span of 8 bases. The CDR3 length is 14 residues. The CDR3 reads CASSSTGYNSPLHF. The CDR3 nucleotides read TGTGCCAGCAGCTCCACGGGATATAATTCACCCCTCCACTTT.

This clone was seen only a few times. The rearrangement links TRBV10-1 to TRBJ2-7; no definite D call. The CDR3 sequence is 14 residues long. V dropped 0 bases and J dropped 1 base, with 7 bases sitting between them. The germline gives CDR1 WNHNN, CDR2 SYGVQD (reference sequence). CDR3 DNA sequence: TGCGCCAGCAGTGAGTCGATGACTTCCTACGAGCAGTACTTC. Translating gives CASSESMTSYEQYF.

This clone was counted only a few times. The V gene is TRBV19, the J gene TRBJ2-7; D gene ambiguous. CDR1 LNHDA and CDR2 SQIVND come from the germline V gene (reference sequence). With 7 bases removed from V and 0 bases from J, the gap between germline ends came to 10 bases. This CDR3 region has 13 residues. CDR3 sequence: CASNSGGSYEQYF. In DNA, the CDR3 is TGTGCCAGTAATTCCGGTGGCTCCTACGAGCAGTACTTC.